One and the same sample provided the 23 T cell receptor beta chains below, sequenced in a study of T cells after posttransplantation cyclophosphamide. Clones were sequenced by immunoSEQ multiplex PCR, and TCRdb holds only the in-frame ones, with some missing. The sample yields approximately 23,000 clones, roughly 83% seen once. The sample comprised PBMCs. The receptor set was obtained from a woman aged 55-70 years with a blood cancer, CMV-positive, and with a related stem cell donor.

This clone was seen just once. CDR3 DNA: TGTGCCAGCAGTCGAGGAGGGGAGCTGTTTTTT. It yields the protein CASSRGGELFF. The chain is built from TRBV6-6 and TRBJ2-2; D ambiguous. Germline values: CDR1 MNHNY, CDR2 SVGAGI (reference sequence). V was trimmed by 5 bases and J by 8 bases, leaving 6 bases between them. This CDR3 is 11 amino acids long.

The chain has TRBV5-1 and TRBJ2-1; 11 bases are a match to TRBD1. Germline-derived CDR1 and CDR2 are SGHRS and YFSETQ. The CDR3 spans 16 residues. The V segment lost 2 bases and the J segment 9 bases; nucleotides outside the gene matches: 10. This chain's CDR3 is CASSFAPGQGGVEQFF. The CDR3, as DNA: TGCGCCAGCAGCTTCGCCCCGGGACAGGGGGGCGTTGAGCAGTTCTTC.

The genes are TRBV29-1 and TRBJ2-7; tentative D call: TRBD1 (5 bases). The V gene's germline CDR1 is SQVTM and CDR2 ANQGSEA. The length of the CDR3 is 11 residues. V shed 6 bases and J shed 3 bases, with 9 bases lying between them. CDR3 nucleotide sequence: TGCAGCGTGGTTACAGGCTACGAGCAGTACTTC. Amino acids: CSVVTGYEQYF.

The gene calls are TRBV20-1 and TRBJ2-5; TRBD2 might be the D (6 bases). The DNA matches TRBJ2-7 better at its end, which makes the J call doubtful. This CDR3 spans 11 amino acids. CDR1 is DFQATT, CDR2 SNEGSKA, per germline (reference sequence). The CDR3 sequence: CSARMEGEQYF. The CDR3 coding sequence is TGCAGTGCTAGAATGGAGGGCGAGCAGTACTTC.

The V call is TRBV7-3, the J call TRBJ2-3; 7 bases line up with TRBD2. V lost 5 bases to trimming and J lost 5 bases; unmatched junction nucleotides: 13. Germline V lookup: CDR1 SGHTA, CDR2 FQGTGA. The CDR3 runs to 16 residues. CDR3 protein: CASSRSPAGVVDTQYF. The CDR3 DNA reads TGTGCCAGCAGCCGTTCCCCCGCGGGAGTGGTAGATACGCAGTATTTT. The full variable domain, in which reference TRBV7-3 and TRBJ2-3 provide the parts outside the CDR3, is GAGVSQTPSNKVTEKGKYVELRCDPISGHTALYWYRQSLGQGPEFLIYFQGTGAADDSGLPNDRFFAVRPEGSVSTLKIQRTERGDSAVYLCASSRSPAGVVDTQYFGPGTRLTVL.

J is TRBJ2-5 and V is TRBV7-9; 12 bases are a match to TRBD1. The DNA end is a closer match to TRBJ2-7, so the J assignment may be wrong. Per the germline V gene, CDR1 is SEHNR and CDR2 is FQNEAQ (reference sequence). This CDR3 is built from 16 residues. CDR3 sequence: CASSPRRDRGPYEQYF. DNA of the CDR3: TGTGCCAGCAGCCCGCGCCGGGACAGGGGGCCCTACGAGCAGTACTTC.

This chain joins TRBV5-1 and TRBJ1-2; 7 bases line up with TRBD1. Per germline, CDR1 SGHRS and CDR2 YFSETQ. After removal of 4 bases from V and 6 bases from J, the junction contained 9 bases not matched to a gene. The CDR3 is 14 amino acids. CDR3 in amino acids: CASSQFDRDHGYTF. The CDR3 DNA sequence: TGCGCCAGCAGCCAGTTTGACAGGGACCATGGCTACACCTTC.

The CDR3 bases are TGCGCCAGCAGCCCCGACGAGGTTGTTCGCAATGAGCAGTTCTTC. Translated: CASSPDEVVRNEQFF. The V and J genes are TRBV5-1 and TRBJ2-1, with unresolved D. Germline lookup yields CDR1 SGHRS and CDR2 YFSETQ. The V and J ends lost 4 bases and 6 bases respectively, with 17 bases between them. CDR3 length: 15 amino acids.

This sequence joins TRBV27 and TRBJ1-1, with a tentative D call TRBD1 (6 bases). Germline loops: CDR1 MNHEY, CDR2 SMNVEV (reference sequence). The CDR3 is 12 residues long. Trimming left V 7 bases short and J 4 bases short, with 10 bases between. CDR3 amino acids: CASKGGGTEAFF. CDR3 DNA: TGTGCCAGCAAGGGGGGGGGCACTGAAGCTTTCTTT.

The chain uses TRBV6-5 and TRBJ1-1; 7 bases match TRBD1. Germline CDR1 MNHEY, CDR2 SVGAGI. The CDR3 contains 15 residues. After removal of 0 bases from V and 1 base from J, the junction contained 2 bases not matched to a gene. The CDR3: CASSYSRTGNTEAFF. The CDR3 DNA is TGTGCCAGCAGTTACTCGAGGACAGGGAACACTGAAGCTTTCTTT.

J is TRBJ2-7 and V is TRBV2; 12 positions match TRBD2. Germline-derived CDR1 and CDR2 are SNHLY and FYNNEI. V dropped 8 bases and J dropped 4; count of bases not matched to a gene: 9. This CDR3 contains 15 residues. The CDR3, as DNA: TGTGCCAGCGTACCCCGACTAGCGGGAGAGTACGAGCAGTACTTC. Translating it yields CASVPRLAGEYEQYF.

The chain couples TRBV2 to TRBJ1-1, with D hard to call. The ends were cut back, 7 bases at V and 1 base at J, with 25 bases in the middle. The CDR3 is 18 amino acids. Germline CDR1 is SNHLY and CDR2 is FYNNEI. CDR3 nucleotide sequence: TGTGCCAGCACCTTAGGAGGTGTGGGTTTTAGTCAGAACACTGAAGCTTTCTTT. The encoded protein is CASTLGGVGFSQNTEAFF. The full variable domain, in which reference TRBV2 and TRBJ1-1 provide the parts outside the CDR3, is EPEVTQTPSHQVTQMGQEVILRCVPISNHLYFYWYRQILGQKVEFLVSFYNNEISEKSEIFDDQFSVERPDGSNFTLKIRSTKLEDSAMYFCASTLGGVGFSQNTEAFFGQGTRLTVV.

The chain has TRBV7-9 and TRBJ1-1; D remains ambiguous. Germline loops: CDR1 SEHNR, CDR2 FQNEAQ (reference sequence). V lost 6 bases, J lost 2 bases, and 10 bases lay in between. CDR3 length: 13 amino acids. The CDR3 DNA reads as TGTGCCAGCAGAATAGCGGGAAACACTGAAGCTTTCTTT. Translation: CASRIAGNTEAFF.

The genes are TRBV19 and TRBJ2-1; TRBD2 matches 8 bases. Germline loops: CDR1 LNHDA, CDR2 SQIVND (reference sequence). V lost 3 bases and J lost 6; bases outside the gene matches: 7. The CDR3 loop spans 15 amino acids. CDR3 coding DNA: TGTGCCAGTAGTATCTCGGGAGGGCCTTTCAATGAGCAGTTCTTC. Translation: CASSISGGPFNEQFF.

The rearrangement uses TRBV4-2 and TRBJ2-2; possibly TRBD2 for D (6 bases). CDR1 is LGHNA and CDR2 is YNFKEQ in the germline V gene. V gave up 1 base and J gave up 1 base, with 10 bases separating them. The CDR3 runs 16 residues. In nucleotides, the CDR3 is TGTGCCAGCAGCCAAGGCGGGACGCAGAACACCGGGGAGCTGTTTTTT. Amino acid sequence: CASSQGGTQNTGELFF.

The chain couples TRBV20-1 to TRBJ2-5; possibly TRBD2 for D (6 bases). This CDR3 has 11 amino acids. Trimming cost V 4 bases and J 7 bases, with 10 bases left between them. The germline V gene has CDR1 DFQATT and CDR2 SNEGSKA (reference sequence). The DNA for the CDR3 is TGCAGTGCTAAGATCGGGGGGACCCAGTACTTC. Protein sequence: CSAKIGGTQYF.

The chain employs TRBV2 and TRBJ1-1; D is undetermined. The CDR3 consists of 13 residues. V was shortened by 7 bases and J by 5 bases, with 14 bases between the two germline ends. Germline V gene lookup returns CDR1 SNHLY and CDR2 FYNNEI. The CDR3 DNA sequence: TGTGCCAGCATCCCCGGGGTGGGTACTGAAGCTTTCTTT. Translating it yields CASIPGVGTEAFF.

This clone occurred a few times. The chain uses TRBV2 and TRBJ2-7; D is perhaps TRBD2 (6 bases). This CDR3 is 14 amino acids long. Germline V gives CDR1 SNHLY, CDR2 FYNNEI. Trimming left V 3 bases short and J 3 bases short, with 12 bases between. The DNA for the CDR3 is TGTGCCAGCAGTGAGGAGGCTAGCGTCTACGAGCAGTACTTC. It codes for CASSEEASVYEQYF.

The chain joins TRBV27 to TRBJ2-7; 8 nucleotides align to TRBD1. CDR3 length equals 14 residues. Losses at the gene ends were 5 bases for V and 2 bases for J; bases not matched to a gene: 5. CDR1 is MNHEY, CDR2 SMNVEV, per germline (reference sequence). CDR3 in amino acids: CASSPADRAYEQYF. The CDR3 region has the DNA TGTGCCAGCAGTCCCGCGGACAGGGCCTACGAGCAGTACTTC.

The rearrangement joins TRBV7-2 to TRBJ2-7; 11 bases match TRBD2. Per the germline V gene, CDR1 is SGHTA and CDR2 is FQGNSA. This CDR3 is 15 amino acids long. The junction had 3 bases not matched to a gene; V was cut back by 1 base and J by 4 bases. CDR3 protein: CASSLEGLAVYEQYF. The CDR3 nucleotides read TGTGCCAGCAGCTTAGAGGGACTAGCGGTTTACGAGCAGTACTTC.

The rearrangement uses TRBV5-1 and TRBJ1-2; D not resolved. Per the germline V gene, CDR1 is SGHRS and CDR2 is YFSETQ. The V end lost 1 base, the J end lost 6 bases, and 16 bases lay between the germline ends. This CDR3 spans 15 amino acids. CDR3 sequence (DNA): TGCGCCAGCAGCTTGAATGGCCTGGGAGGCAATGGCTACACCTTC. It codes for CASSLNGLGGNGYTF.

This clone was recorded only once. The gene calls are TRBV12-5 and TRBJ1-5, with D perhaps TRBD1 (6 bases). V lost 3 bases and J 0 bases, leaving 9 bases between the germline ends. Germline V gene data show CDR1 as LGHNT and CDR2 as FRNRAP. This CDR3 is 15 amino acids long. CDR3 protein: CASGFHRVSNQPQHF. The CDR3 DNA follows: TGTGCTAGTGGTTTCCACAGGGTTAGCAATCAGCCCCAGCATTTT.

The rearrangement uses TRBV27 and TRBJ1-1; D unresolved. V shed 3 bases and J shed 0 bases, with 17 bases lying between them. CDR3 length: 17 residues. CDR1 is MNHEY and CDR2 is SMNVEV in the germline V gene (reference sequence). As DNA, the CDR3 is TGTGCCAGCAGTTTTCGCGGAAGGCCCCTCATGAACACTGAAGCTTTCTTT. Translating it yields CASSFRGRPLMNTEAFF.